The 5 T cell receptor beta chains presented below share a single source sample, sequenced in a study of T-cell memory formation after mild COVID-19. TCRdb called the 5' RACE reads again in MiXCR, with one record for every CDR3 protein. The sample has more than 85,000 distinct CDR3 sequences; 11% are singletons. Sequences were obtained from PBMCs or a T cell subset sorted from them (not recorded which). Source of these receptors: a man aged 18 to 29 who had mild COVID-19 (a few samples of this study predate the infection). Cell type and time point are not known.

In this sample, this clonotype turned up a few times. The chain has TRBV9 and TRBJ1-1; D is unresolved. Germline V gives CDR1 SGDLS, CDR2 YYNGEE. CDR3 length equals 14 residues. Trimming removed 3 bases from V and 6 bases from J, with 15 bases in between. CDR3 region: CASSDNIGISEAFF. CDR3 sequence (DNA): TGTGCCAGCAGCGACAACATAGGAATATCTGAAGCTTTCTTT.

This clonotype was counted ten times or more. The rearrangement links TRBV5-1 to TRBJ1-2; possibly TRBD1 for D (6 bases). CDR3 length equals 12 residues. The V gene's germline CDR1 is SGHRS and CDR2 YFSETQ. V dropped 4 bases and J dropped 12 bases, with 16 bases sitting between them. The CDR3 reads CASSLTGTPDTF. The CDR3 DNA follows: TGCGCCAGCAGCCTAACCGGGACACCGGACACCTTC.

This clonotype was recorded many times. The genes are TRBV6-5 and TRBJ2-1; the match to TRBD2 covers 8 bases. V shed 6 bases, J shed 0 bases, and the junction held 7 bases outside the gene matches. This CDR3 has 16 amino acids. In germline, CDR1 is MNHEY, CDR2 SVGAGI. In nucleotides, the CDR3 is TGTGCCAGCAGGCACTTGGGGACTAGCTCCTACAATGAGCAGTTCTTC. This encodes CASRHLGTSSYNEQFF.

The rearrangement joins TRBV7-9 to TRBJ1-1; the match to TRBD1 covers 7 bases. This CDR3 comprises 15 residues. With 0 bases clipped from V and 3 bases from J, the junction kept 4 bases outside the gene matches. The germline V gene encodes CDR1 SEHNR and CDR2 FQNEAQ (reference sequence). DNA of the CDR3: TGTGCCAGCAGCTTAGCGCAGGGGGGCGACACTGAAGCTTTCTTT. Its translation is CASSLAQGGDTEAFF. The entire variable domain, with the rest obtained from reference TRBV7-9 and TRBJ1-1, is as follows: DTGVSQNPRHKITKRGQNVTFRCDPISEHNRLYWYRQTLGQGPEFLTYFQNEAQLEKSRLLSDRFSAERPKGSFSTLEIQRTEQGDSAMYLCASSLAQGGDTEAFFGQGTRLTVV.

The genes are TRBV19 and TRBJ2-5, with D possibly matching TRBD2 (6 bases). The germline V and J ends were trimmed by 5 bases and 5 bases, with 12 bases remaining between them. The CDR3 is made up of 13 amino acids. Germline V lookup: CDR1 LNHDA, CDR2 SQIVND (reference sequence). In DNA, the CDR3 is TGTGCCAGTAGTCCGGAGGGCGGCGAGACCCAGTACTTC. Protein sequence: CASSPEGGETQYF. The full variable domain, completed using reference TRBV19 and TRBJ2-5, is DGGITQSPKYLFRKEGQNVTLSCEQNLNHDAMYWYRQDPGQGLRLIYYSQIVNDFQKGDIAEGYSVSREKKESFPLTVTSAQKNPTAFYLCASSPEGGETQYFGPGTRLLVL.